The next 25 T cell receptor beta chains were all read from a single sample in a study of Ad26.COV2.S vaccination and SARS-CoV-2 variants. Indicated treatment: about 20 received Ad26.COV2.S at low or high dose, single or two shots; 5 received placebo; per-sample allocation not given. Sampling was done on day 63 after the first vaccine or placebo injection. The repertoire was sequenced with immunoSEQ multiplex PCR; TCRdb's copy has only in-frame clones and lacks some. The sample shows 300,000 to 500,000 clones, about 85% of them seen only once. The starting material was peripheral blood, obtained in a trial of Ad26.COV2.S vaccine versus placebo. The receptors shown here come from a person between 18 and 59 years old who received the Ad26.COV2.S COVID-19 vaccine or a placebo.

The chain employs TRBV4-2 and TRBJ2-6; D is perhaps TRBD1 (7 bases). CDR1 is LGHNA and CDR2 is YNFKEQ in the germline V gene. The CDR3 is 19 residues long. With 0 bases removed from V and 0 bases from J, the gap between germline ends came to 15 bases. The CDR3 is CASSQEGGGKTSGANVLTF. In DNA, the CDR3 is TGTGCCAGCAGCCAAGAAGGGGGCGGGAAAACCTCTGGGGCCAACGTCCTGACTTTC.

This clone showed up just a few times. This chain connects TRBV12-3 or TRBV12-4 to TRBJ1-2; a possible D gene is TRBD1 (6 bases). The CDR3 spans 13 residues. Trimming removed 5 bases at V and 1 base at J, with 8 bases between. The CDR3 loop reads CASSPDSNYGYTF. CDR3 bases: TGTGCCAGCAGTCCGGACAGTAACTATGGCTACACCTTC.

The CDR3 region is CASSYLGTNTGELFF. CDR3 bases: TGTGCCAGCAGTTATCTGGGGACTAACACCGGGGAGCTGTTTTTT. The chain has TRBV6-2 or TRBV6-3 and TRBJ2-2; the D gene is possibly TRBD2 (6 bases). Germline-derived CDR1 and CDR2 are MNHEY and SVGEGT. V lost 3 bases, J lost 2 bases, and 10 bases lay in between. There are 15 residues in the CDR3.

The V and J genes are TRBV19 and TRBJ2-2; D possibly corresponds to TRBD2 (6 bases). Trimming pared 5 bases from V and 9 bases from J, leaving 10 bases between. This CDR3 is built from 12 residues. CDR1 and CDR2 from the germline V gene are LNHDA and SQIVND (reference sequence). CDR3 loop: CASSPRGRELFF. The CDR3, as DNA: TGTGCCAGTAGTCCCCGGGGGAGGGAGCTGTTTTTT.

This sequence joins TRBV3-1 (or the pseudogene TRBV3-2) and TRBJ2-7; 9 bases agree with TRBD2. CDR1 is LGHDT, CDR2 YNNKEL, per germline (reference sequence). The CDR3 covers 14 residues. The ends lost 6 bases at V and 3 bases at J; junction bases unmatched: 6. DNA of the CDR3: TGTGCCAGCAGTCCTAGCGGGGTCTTCTACGAGCAGTACTTC. This gives the protein CASSPSGVFYEQYF.

J is TRBJ1-2 and V is TRBV3-1 (or the pseudogene TRBV3-2); 7 nucleotides line up with TRBD1. Germline trimming cut 0 bases from V and 8 bases from J; bases unmatched to any gene: 9. Looked up from germline, CDR1 is LGHDT and CDR2 is YNNKEL (reference sequence). The CDR3 loop spans 15 amino acids. The CDR3 loop reads CASSQDIDRVYGYTF. The CDR3 nucleotides read TGTGCCAGCAGCCAAGATATAGACAGGGTATACGGCTACACCTTC.

The J gene is TRBJ2-1, the V gene TRBV24-1; 11 nucleotides match TRBD2. Per the germline V gene, CDR1 is KGHDR and CDR2 is SFDVKD. V lost 9 bases to trimming and J lost 5 bases; unmatched junction nucleotides: 8. CDR3 size: 15 residues. For the CDR3, the DNA is TGTGCCACCGCCCCGACTAGCGGGGTTAACAATGAGCAGTTCTTC. Its protein product is CATAPTSGVNNEQFF.

The V gene is TRBV2, the J gene TRBJ1-6; D unclear. The germline V gene encodes CDR1 SNHLY and CDR2 FYNNEI. CDR3 length: 15 residues. The V and J ends lost 7 bases and 0 bases respectively, with 10 bases between them. The DNA for the CDR3 is TGTGCCAGCATTGAGAGGAGCTCCTATAATTCACCCCTCCACTTT. Translating it yields CASIERSSYNSPLHF.

V and J are TRBV12-3 or TRBV12-4 and TRBJ2-3; D not certain. Deletions cut 2 bases from V and 6 bases from J, with 6 bases between. CDR3 length equals 12 residues. The CDR3 bases are TGTGCCAGCAGTTTAAGGTTGGATACGCAGTATTTT. As protein: CASSLRLDTQYF.

This sequence joins TRBV5-1 and TRBJ2-5; D remains unclear. Trimming left V 0 bases short and J 3 bases short, with 6 bases between. The CDR3 totals 13 residues. Looked up from germline, CDR1 is SGHRS and CDR2 is YFSETQ. CDR3 sequence: CASSLVGEETQYF. For the CDR3, the DNA is TGCGCCAGCAGCTTGGTCGGAGAAGAGACCCAGTACTTC.

This rearrangement joins TRBV29-1 to TRBJ1-2; D is ambiguous. The CDR3 extends over 11 amino acids. Germline CDR1 SQVTM, CDR2 ANQGSEA. Trimming stripped 3 bases from V and 8 bases from J, with 10 bases between. CDR3 in amino acids: CSVEAGWGYTF. The DNA for the CDR3 is TGCAGCGTTGAGGCGGGTTGGGGCTACACCTTC.

This chain uses TRBV7-8 with TRBJ2-5; D not resolved. Trimming left V 0 bases short and J 0 bases short, with 2 bases between. Germline values: CDR1 SGHVS, CDR2 FQNEAQ. The CDR3 extends over 13 amino acids. The CDR3 DNA is TGTGCCAGCAGCTTAGCCTACCAAGAGACCCAGTACTTC. Protein sequence: CASSLAYQETQYF.

The CDR3 here is CASSGNRPLNTEAFF. The CDR3 DNA sequence: TGTGCCAGCAGCGGGAACCGGCCGCTGAACACTGAAGCTTTCTTT. The chain has TRBV3-1 (or the pseudogene TRBV3-2) and TRBJ1-1; D remains unclear. V shed 5 bases and J shed 0 bases, with 13 bases lying between them. This CDR3 comprises 15 residues. Germline V lookup: CDR1 LGHDT, CDR2 YNNKEL (reference sequence).

The rearrangement joins TRBV3-1 (or the pseudogene TRBV3-2) to TRBJ1-4, with D maybe TRBD1 (6 bases). The germline V and J ends were trimmed by 3 bases and 6 bases, with 14 bases remaining between them. Germline loops: CDR1 LGHDT, CDR2 YNNKEL (reference sequence). The CDR3 runs to 15 residues. CDR3: CASSQGGDLDEKLFF. In nucleotides, the CDR3 is TGTGCCAGCAGCCAGGGGGGCGACTTGGATGAAAAACTGTTTTTT.

The chain links TRBV11-2 to TRBJ1-5; D remains ambiguous. Germline V gives CDR1 SGHAT, CDR2 FQNNGV. CDR3 length: 14 amino acids. V lost 5 bases to trimming and J lost 6 bases, with 14 bases between them. Here the CDR3 reads CASSQVGLGQPQHF. The CDR3, as DNA: TGTGCCAGCAGCCAGGTAGGGCTCGGTCAGCCCCAGCATTTT.

This clone showed up just a few times. The chain carries TRBV7-9 and TRBJ1-3; D might be TRBD1 (5 bases). Trimming took off 4 bases at V and 2 bases at J, with 12 bases between the two ends. This CDR3 spans 15 amino acids. The germline V gene encodes CDR1 SEHNR and CDR2 FQNEAQ (reference sequence). This CDR3 is CASSSGGIPGNTIYF. The DNA for the CDR3 is TGTGCCAGCAGCTCCGGGGGGATCCCTGGAAACACCATATATTTT.

This rearrangement joins TRBV19 to TRBJ1-5; D ambiguous. The germline V gene has CDR1 LNHDA and CDR2 SQIVND (reference sequence). CDR3 size: 14 residues. V was shortened by 7 bases and J by 0 bases, with 10 bases between the two germline ends. Written as DNA, the CDR3 is TGTGCCAGTAATCCAGAACATAGCAATCAGCCCCAGCATTTT. It yields the protein CASNPEHSNQPQHF.

This chain joins TRBV5-1 and TRBJ1-5, with D unresolved. Germline V gene lookup returns CDR1 SGHRS and CDR2 YFSETQ. V lost 5 bases, J lost 2 bases, and 11 bases lay in between. The CDR3 has 14 amino acids. CDR3 residues: CASSRNGGNQPQHF. DNA for the CDR3: TGCGCCAGCAGTCGAAATGGAGGCAATCAGCCCCAGCATTTT.

This chain uses TRBV3-1 (or the pseudogene TRBV3-2) with TRBJ1-3; D unclear. CDR3 size: 14 residues. Germline loops: CDR1 LGHDT, CDR2 YNNKEL (reference sequence). Trimming pared 1 base from V and 2 bases from J, leaving 6 bases between. CDR3 bases: TGTGCCAGCAGCCAAGGGGAGGCTGGAAACACCATATATTTT. Translated: CASSQGEAGNTIYF.

The J gene is TRBJ2-3, the V gene TRBV6-2 or TRBV6-3, with 9 bases fitting TRBD1. Germline CDR1 is MNHEY and CDR2 is SVGEGT. The CDR3 covers 16 residues. V trimming: 5 bases; J trimming: 1 base; junction bases outside the gene matches: 7. The CDR3 loop reads CASSRRTGVGTDTQYF. In DNA form, the CDR3 reads TGTGCCAGCAGTCGCCGGACAGGGGTCGGCACAGATACGCAGTATTTT.

This sequence joins TRBV25-1 and TRBJ1-3; no clear D. Trimming cost V 5 bases and J 3 bases, with 11 bases left between them. Germline V gives CDR1 MGHDK, CDR2 SYGVNS. The CDR3 covers 14 residues. The CDR3 DNA is TGTGCCAGCAGTATGGAAGGGCATGGAAACACCATATATTTT. Translating it yields CASSMEGHGNTIYF.

The chain combines TRBV19 with TRBJ1-1; TRBD1 matches at 7 bases. Germline values: CDR1 LNHDA, CDR2 SQIVND (reference sequence). Trimming took 0 bases from V and 9 from J; bases not matched to a gene: 10. The CDR3 is 15 residues long. CDR3 loop: CASSIEGQPSGQAFF. The DNA for the CDR3 is TGTGCCAGTAGTATAGAGGGACAGCCTTCTGGCCAAGCTTTCTTT.

This clone appeared a few times. The V and J genes are TRBV19 and TRBJ1-1; the D is unclear. Germline V gives CDR1 LNHDA, CDR2 SQIVND (reference sequence). Trimming removed 3 bases at V and 11 bases at J, with 10 bases between. This CDR3 has 11 amino acids. The DNA of the CDR3 is TGTGCCAGTAGTATCCTTTCGCGGGCTTTCTTT. It encodes CASSILSRAFF. Combining the CDR3 with reference TRBV19 and TRBJ1-1 gives the whole variable domain DGGITQSPKYLFRKEGQNVTLSCEQNLNHDAMYWYRQDPGQGLRLIYYSQIVNDFQKGDIAEGYSVSREKKESFPLTVTSAQKNPTAFYLCASSILSRAFFGQGTRLTVV.

The V and J genes are TRBV6-1 and TRBJ1-1; D is ambiguous. The CDR3 length is 13 residues. V lost 5 bases and J 0 bases, leaving 7 bases between the germline ends. Germline V gives CDR1 MNHNS, CDR2 SASEGT. The CDR3 region is CASSPGLNTEAFF. For the CDR3, the DNA is TGTGCCAGCAGTCCCGGCCTGAACACTGAAGCTTTCTTT.

The genes are TRBV5-6 and TRBJ2-7; perhaps TRBD1 as D (6 bases). This CDR3 region has 14 residues. Germline lookup yields CDR1 SGHDT and CDR2 YYEEEE. V was shortened by 0 bases and J by 0 bases, with 7 bases between the two germline ends. CDR3 nucleotides: TGTGCCAGCAGCTTGGGGACAGACTCCTACGAGCAGTACTTC. Its protein product is CASSLGTDSYEQYF. Together with reference TRBV5-6 and TRBJ2-7, the CDR3 gives the full variable domain: DAGVTQSPTHLIKTRGQQVTLRCSPKSGHDTVSWYQQALGQGPQFIFQYYEEEERQRGNFPDRFSGHQFPNYSSELNVNALLLGDSALYLCASSLGTDSYEQYFGPGTRLTVT.